The 25 T cell receptor beta chains in this list originate from one sample, sequenced in a study of Tregs in tolerant kidney transplant recipients. Profiling relied on immunoSEQ multiplex PCR, and the TCRdb table lists in-frame clones only, not all of them. This table lists 9,900 or so clones. Mixed chimerism was transient after nonmyeloablative marrow transplants from related graft donors. The material sequenced was CD8+ T cells from blood (PBMCs), taken 24 months after the transplant. The origin of the receptors is a human patient who received a combined kidney and bone marrow transplant. These T cells may partly come from the graft donor.

As for this clone: The CDR3 goes on 3 residues after the read ends, and that part is filled in from the germline J gene. This chain connects TRBV2 to TRBJ1-1; D ambiguous. CDR3 length equals 13 residues. In germline, CDR1 is SNHLY, CDR2 FYNNEI. The ends were cut back, 6 bases at V and 1 base at J, with 9 bases in the middle. The CDR3 loop reads CASRSDTNTEAFF. CDR3 DNA, as far as it was read: TGTGCCAGCAGATCTGACACGAACACTGAA. The full variable domain, completed using reference TRBV2 and TRBJ1-1, is EPEVTQTPSHQVTQMGQEVILRCVPISNHLYFYWYRQILGQKVEFLVSFYNNEISEKSEIFDDQFSVERPDGSNFTLKIRSTKLEDSAMYFCASRSDTNTEAFFGQGTRLTVV.

Details on this clone: The read ends 3 residues early relative to the CDR3; the germline J gene fills the gap. This chain uses TRBV20-1 with TRBJ1-1; 9 bases are shared with TRBD1. Per the germline V gene, CDR1 is DFQATT and CDR2 is SNEGSKA (reference sequence). This CDR3 comprises 13 residues. CDR3 amino acids: CRGRGQGDTEAFF. Partial CDR3 DNA: TGCAGGGGGAGGGGACAGGGAGACACTGAA.

Incomplete CDR3 DNA: TGCAGTGCGTTACCACTAGCGGGAGGTCCCACGAGCTCCTACAATGAG. It translates to CSALPLAGGPTSSYNE. The whole CDR3 protein is CSALPLAGGPTSSYNEQFF. The V gene is TRBV20-1, the J gene TRBJ2-1; 12 bases are a match to TRBD2. The CDR3 goes on 3 residues after the read ends, and that part is filled in from the germline J gene. The germline V gene has CDR1 DFQATT and CDR2 SNEGSKA (reference sequence). With V trimmed by 6 bases and J by 0 bases, 15 bases remained unmatched. The CDR3 is 19 amino acids.

For this clone: The read ends 3 residues before the CDR3 terminus; that terminus is restored from the germline J gene. This chain connects TRBV7-6 to TRBJ1-2, with 8 nucleotides matching TRBD1. J was trimmed by 3 bases and V by 5 bases; bases with no gene match: 8. CDR1 and CDR2 (germline): SGHVS, FNYEAQ. The CDR3 loop spans 15 amino acids. The DNA read from the CDR3 is TGTGCCAGCAGCCCAGACAGGGGTGTCGACTATGGC. Its protein is CASSPDRGVDYG. The whole CDR3 region reads CASSPDRGVDYGYTF.

Details on this clone: Coverage ceases 3 residues before the CDR3 finishes, and the germline J gene fills in the end. V gene TRBV5-1 combines with J gene TRBJ2-5; 9 bases fit TRBD2. Looked up from germline, CDR1 is SGHRS and CDR2 is YFSETQ. This CDR3 is 17 amino acids long. V shed 4 bases, J shed 2 bases, and the junction held 12 bases outside the gene matches. Partial CDR3 DNA: TGCGCCAGCAGCCGCAGAACTAGCGGGTTTTATCAAGAGACC. Protein: CASSRRTSGFYQET. The full CDR3 sequence reads CASSRRTSGFYQETQYF.

Concerning this clone itself: The CDR3 extends 3 residues past the end of the read, so its final part is completed from the germline J gene. The chain employs TRBV7-2 and TRBJ2-7; D ambiguous. V was trimmed by 1 base and J by 0 bases, leaving 7 bases between them. Germline CDR1 is SGHTA and CDR2 is FQGNSA. The CDR3 extends over 14 amino acids. The part of the CDR3 DNA that was read is TGTGCCAGCAGCTTAGGTGCAGGCTCCTACGAG. Amino acids: CASSLGAGSYE. From start to end, the CDR3 is CASSLGAGSYEQYF.

On this clone: The missing CDR3 end, 3 residues past where the read stops, is filled in from the germline J gene. V usage is TRBV20-1 and J usage is TRBJ2-1, with TRBD2 identical over 13 bases. Germline V gives CDR1 DFQATT, CDR2 SNEGSKA (reference sequence). With 4 bases clipped from V and 3 bases from J, the junction kept 9 bases outside the gene matches. This CDR3 spans 17 amino acids. This chain's CDR3 is CSAKGTSGEFVYNEQFF. The covered CDR3 bases are TGCAGTGCTAAAGGGACTAGCGGGGAGTTTGTCTACAATGAG.

A note on this clone: The read gets to within 3 residues of the CDR3 end, and the germline J gene fills in the rest. The genes are TRBV20-1 and TRBJ2-3, with no clear D. V was cut by 6 bases and J by 0 bases, with 16 bases left in between. This CDR3 is 15 amino acids long. The V gene's germline CDR1 is DFQATT and CDR2 SNEGSKA (reference sequence). This CDR3 is CSADDKPTSTDTQYF. The DNA read from the CDR3 is TGCAGTGCAGATGACAAACCCACTAGCACAGATACG.

Remarks on this clone: The read falls 3 residues short of the CDR3 end, and the missing part is taken from the germline J gene. This rearrangement joins TRBV6-2 or TRBV6-3 to TRBJ2-1; 8 bases are shared with TRBD1. The trim removed 6 bases at V and 3 bases at J, leaving 7 bases unmatched. This CDR3 is 15 amino acids long. The germline V gene has CDR1 MNHEY and CDR2 SVGEGT. CDR3 loop: CASRAGGAFYNEQFF. CDR3 DNA, as far as it was read: TGTGCCAGCAGAGCAGGGGGCGCATTCTACAATGAG.

A note on this clone: The read halts 3 residues ahead of the CDR3 end, with the missing end drawn from the germline J gene. The rearrangement uses TRBV30 and TRBJ2-1; weak D call: TRBD2 (6 bases). Trimming left V 0 bases short and J 7 bases short, with 13 bases between. Germline CDR1 reads GTSNPN; CDR2 reads SVGIG (reference sequence). The CDR3 spans 14 residues. Here the CDR3 reads CAWSVSLADNEQFF. The DNA read from the CDR3 is TGTGCCTGGAGTGTATCGTTAGCGGATAATGAG.

As regards this clone: The DNA ends 3 residues before the CDR3 does, and the rest of the CDR3 is filled in from the germline J gene. The chain recombines TRBV2 with TRBJ2-7, with D unresolved. Germline-derived CDR1 and CDR2 are SNHLY and FYNNEI. CDR3 length: 14 residues. The V gene lost 7 bases and the J gene lost 2 bases, with 15 bases spanning the gap. The CDR3 DNA, read in part, is TGTGCCAGCATTGACCCCAGGCCACCCTACGAG. Its translation: CASIDPRPPYE. The whole CDR3 protein is CASIDPRPPYEQYF.

Worth noting for this clone: The read gets to within 3 residues of the CDR3 end, and the germline J gene fills in the rest. This chain uses TRBV2 with TRBJ2-7; 10 bases align to TRBD2. This CDR3 has 16 amino acids. With 4 bases clipped from V and 5 bases from J, the junction kept 11 bases outside the gene matches. Germline assignment: CDR1 SNHLY and CDR2 FYNNEI. Partial CDR3 DNA: TGTGCCAGCAGTGTAACCTCTAGCGGGAGTCGTCACGAG. The encoded protein is CASSVTSSGSRHE. The full CDR3 is CASSVTSSGSRHEQYF.

Of note for this clone: The CDR3 end lies 3 residues beyond the end of the read and is filled in from the germline J gene. The chain recombines TRBV4-1 with TRBJ2-7, with D possibly matching TRBD2 (5 bases). V was cut by 4 bases and J by 3 bases, with 16 bases left in between. CDR1 and CDR2 from the germline V gene are MGHRA and YSYEKL. The CDR3 length is 15 residues. CDR3 sequence reads: CASSLQRGEIYEQYF. CDR3 DNA (partial): TGCGCCAGCAGCCTCCAACGGGGTGAGATCTACGAG.

On this clone: The CDR3 extends 3 residues past the end of the read, so its final part is completed from the germline J gene. This chain links TRBV20-1 with TRBJ2-1, with 10 bases fitting TRBD2. V trimming: 4 bases; J trimming: 3 bases; junction bases outside the gene matches: 6. This CDR3 comprises 15 residues. The V gene's germline CDR1 is DFQATT and CDR2 SNEGSKA (reference sequence). The CDR3 here is CSAKKAGGRYNEQFF. Partial CDR3 DNA: TGCAGTGCTAAAAAAGCGGGAGGGCGCTACAATGAG.

A word on this clone: The CDR3 extends 3 residues past the end of the read, so its final part is completed from the germline J gene. The genes are TRBV5-6 and TRBJ1-1; D remains unclear. Trimming shortened V by 6 bases and J by 5 bases, and 17 bases separated the two germline ends. CDR3 length: 14 residues. Germline V lookup: CDR1 SGHDT, CDR2 YYEEEE. The sequenced CDR3 bases are TGTGCCAGCACCTTCGTTGGTTCGGGTACTGAA. Protein product: CASTFVGSGTE. The CDR3 as a whole reads CASTFVGSGTEAFF.

With respect to this clone: Read sequence stops 3 residues before the CDR3 end, and the germline J gene provides the missing end. The rearrangement links TRBV12-3 or TRBV12-4 to TRBJ2-3, with TRBD2 matching 9 bases. J lost 3 bases, V lost 6 bases, and 7 bases had no gene match. This CDR3 comprises 15 residues. CDR3 bases read: TGTGCCAGCAGACTTAGGGCGGGAGGGACAGATACG. As protein: CASRLRAGGTDT. The CDR3, in full, reads CASRLRAGGTDTQYF.

About this clone itself: The read falls 3 residues short of the CDR3 end, and the missing part is taken from the germline J gene. V is TRBV19 and J is TRBJ2-1, with 9 bases aligning to TRBD2. The CDR3 loop spans 15 amino acids. V was pared by 2 bases and J by 7 bases, with 6 bases of the junction left unmatched. Germline-derived CDR1 and CDR2 are LNHDA and SQIVND (reference sequence). CDR3 residues: CASSILAGLRNEQFF. Incomplete CDR3 DNA: TGTGCCAGTAGTATACTAGCGGGATTAAGGAATGAG.

A remark on this clone: With the read ending 3 residues before the CDR3 end, the germline J gene is used to fill in that end. The rearrangement links TRBV5-1 to TRBJ1-1; maybe TRBD1 (6 bases). V was trimmed by 4 bases and J by 2 bases, leaving 15 bases between them. The CDR3 is 15 amino acids. From germline, CDR1 is SGHRS and CDR2 YFSETQ. CDR3 DNA (partial): TGCGCCAGCAGCCGCCAACGGGGGGGCAACACTGAA. It is translated as CASSRQRGGNTE. The whole CDR3 region reads CASSRQRGGNTEAFF.

On this clone itself: The read ends 3 residues shy of where the CDR3 ends; the end is completed using the germline J gene. V gene TRBV6-2 or TRBV6-3 combines with J gene TRBJ1-5, with 8 bases fitting TRBD1. The V gene end was trimmed by 2 bases and the J gene end by 0 bases; junction bases not matched to a gene: 6. The germline V gene has CDR1 MNHEY and CDR2 SVGEGT. The CDR3 consists of 17 residues. The CDR3: CASSYQQGADSNQPQHF. The DNA read from the CDR3 is TGTGCCAGCAGTTACCAGCAGGGGGCGGATAGCAATCAGCCC.

Notes on this clone: Sequencing ends 3 residues short of the CDR3 end; the germline J gene provides the rest. The chain is built from TRBV7-3 and TRBJ2-5; D perhaps matches TRBD1 (5 bases). Per germline, CDR1 SGHTA and CDR2 FQGTGA. V was pared by 0 bases and J by 1 base, with 12 bases between. The CDR3 runs 16 residues. CDR3 sequence reads: CASSLTETDFQETQYF. CDR3 DNA (partial): TGTGCCAGCAGCTTAACCGAGACAGATTTCCAAGAGACC.

Worth noting for this clone: The read ends 3 residues shy of where the CDR3 ends; the end is completed using the germline J gene. The rearrangement joins TRBV29-1 to TRBJ2-7; D gene unclear. The CDR3 is made up of 13 amino acids. In germline, CDR1 is SQVTM, CDR2 ANQGSEA. Trimming cost V 4 bases and J 3 bases, with 13 bases left between them. The DNA read from the CDR3 is TGCAGCGTTGTTGGCGACAATAACTACGAG. Translated: CSVVGDNNYE. The whole CDR3 is CSVVGDNNYEQYF.

In the case of this clone: Coverage ceases 3 residues before the CDR3 finishes, and the germline J gene fills in the end. The chain employs TRBV9 and TRBJ2-7; the D is unclear. CDR1 is SGDLS, CDR2 YYNGEE, per germline. The V gene lost 0 bases and the J gene lost 2 bases, with 9 bases spanning the gap. The CDR3 runs 14 residues. Incomplete CDR3 DNA: TGTGCCAGCAGCGTAGGCGGCTTGGCCTACGAG. Translated, it gives CASSVGGLAYE. The CDR3, in full, reads CASSVGGLAYEQYF.

A note on this clone: The read terminates 3 residues ahead of where the CDR3 ends, so the germline J gene completes it. The chain employs TRBV5-1 and TRBJ2-2; 7 positions match TRBD2. The CDR3 extends over 17 amino acids. CDR1 SGHRS and CDR2 YFSETQ come from the germline V gene. The V segment lost 2 bases and the J segment 4 bases; nucleotides outside the gene matches: 11. This CDR3 is CASSFLERREFTGELFF. Incomplete CDR3 DNA: TGCGCCAGCAGCTTTCTCGAAAGGCGGGAGTTCACCGGGGAG.

Points on this clone: The CDR3 end is not reached by the read, which stops 3 residues before it; the germline J gene fills it in. The chain carries TRBV5-1 and TRBJ2-4, with 8 bases identical to TRBD2. Unmatched junction bases numbered 9, after V lost 4 bases and J lost 6 bases. Germline V lookup: CDR1 SGHRS, CDR2 YFSETQ. The CDR3 covers 15 residues. The CDR3 sequence is CASSEGLVGSNIQYF. The CDR3 DNA, read in part, is TGCGCCAGCAGCGAGGGACTAGTCGGGTCAAACATT.

On this clone: Coverage ceases 3 residues before the CDR3 finishes, and the germline J gene fills in the end. This rearrangement joins TRBV4-1 to TRBJ2-7, with a possible D match to TRBD1 (5 bases). The CDR3 sequence is 14 residues long. The V end lost 3 bases, the J end lost 3 bases, and 12 bases lay between the germline ends. Per the germline V gene, CDR1 is MGHRA and CDR2 is YSYEKL. The CDR3 loop reads CASSQIGVNYEQYF. CDR3 DNA (partial): TGCGCCAGCAGCCAGATAGGGGTCAACTACGAG.